The 30 T cell receptor beta chains below were found in one sample sequenced in a study of blood T cell repertoires in COVID-19. Some clones are missing from TCRdb's copy, which holds only in-frame ones; the method was immunoSEQ multiplex PCR. The sample has more than 300,000 clones; around nine tenths are singletons. Sequenced sample: peripheral blood. Receptors originate from a woman between 65 and 79 years old with COVID-19, enrolled during active disease.

This clone was seen more than once but under ten times. This chain links TRBV7-2 with TRBJ1-5; 7 bases fit TRBD1. This CDR3 is 15 amino acids long. V was clipped by 6 bases and J by 2 bases; unmatched bases: 7. Germline V gene data show CDR1 as SGHTA and CDR2 as FQGNSA. Here the CDR3 reads CASSSQGFGNQPQHF. CDR3 DNA: TGTGCCAGCAGTTCACAGGGGTTCGGCAATCAGCCCCAGCATTTT.

The chain links TRBV12-3 or TRBV12-4 to TRBJ1-2, with D possibly TRBD1 on 6 matching bases. This CDR3 spans 12 amino acids. V was cut by 6 bases and J by 6 bases, with 11 bases left in between. The CDR3 is CASRDRKNGYTF. CDR3 coding DNA: TGTGCCAGCAGAGACAGGAAAAATGGCTACACCTTC.

The V call is TRBV18, the J call TRBJ1-5; 10 nucleotides match TRBD1. The junction had 7 bases not matched to a gene; V was cut back by 4 bases and J by 4 bases. The CDR3 contains 16 residues. Germline V gene sequence: CDR1 KGHSH, CDR2 LQKENI. The CDR3 DNA reads as TGTGCCAGCTCACGACAGGGGGCGGCAATAAATCAGCCCCAGCATTTT. Translation gives CASSRQGAAINQPQHF.

This clone was seen once. The chain uses TRBV6-5 and TRBJ2-1; 9 bases agree with TRBD1. Unmatched junction bases numbered 7, after V lost 6 bases and J lost 4 bases. The CDR3 runs to 15 residues. CDR1 MNHEY and CDR2 SVGAGI come from the germline V gene. CDR3 in amino acids: CASSRTGAPYNEQFF. CDR3 DNA sequence: TGTGCCAGCAGCCGGACAGGGGCTCCGTACAATGAGCAGTTCTTC.

The V and J genes are TRBV3-1 (or the pseudogene TRBV3-2) and TRBJ2-1; weak D call: TRBD2 (5 bases). V was pared by 4 bases and J by 11 bases, with 15 bases between. Germline CDR1 and CDR2: LGHDT and YNNKEL (reference sequence). The CDR3 contains 13 residues. CDR3 DNA sequence: TGTGCCAGCAGCCCAGACCCAGCGGTAAAGCAGTTCTTC. Protein: CASSPDPAVKQFF.

The J gene is TRBJ2-7, the V gene TRBV20-1, with D maybe TRBD1 (6 bases). The CDR3 runs to 9 residues. CDR1 is DFQATT, CDR2 SNEGSKA, per germline (reference sequence). CDR3: CRARGEQYF. CDR3 DNA: TGCAGGGCCAGGGGCGAGCAGTACTTC.

V and J are TRBV5-4 and TRBJ1-2; 7 nucleotides agree with TRBD1. Germline loops: CDR1 SGHNT, CDR2 YYREEE (reference sequence). This CDR3 has 16 residues. Losses at the gene ends were 4 bases for V and 4 bases for J; bases not matched to a gene: 13. DNA for the CDR3: TGTGCCAGCAGCCCGCCTGACAGGGTCAGTGGCTATGGCTACACCTTC. It translates to CASSPPDRVSGYGYTF.

This chain links TRBV5-1 with TRBJ1-4; D remains unclear. CDR1 is SGHRS and CDR2 is YFSETQ in the germline V gene. This CDR3 contains 15 residues. The ends were cut back, 4 bases at V and 7 bases at J, with 17 bases in the middle. The CDR3 region is CASSLDDMVTEKLFF. CDR3 nucleotides: TGCGCCAGCAGCCTGGACGACATGGTAACTGAAAAACTGTTTTTT. Full variable domain (missing parts from reference TRBV5-1 and TRBJ1-4): KAGVTQTPRYLIKTRGQQVTLSCSPISGHRSVSWYQQTPGQGLQFLFEYFSETQRNKGNFPGRFSGRQFSNSRSEMNVSTLELGDSALYLCASSLDDMVTEKLFFGSGTQLSVL.

The chain recombines TRBV12-3 or TRBV12-4 with TRBJ1-1, with 9 bases fitting TRBD1. V was clipped by 7 bases and J by 4 bases; unmatched bases: 4. The CDR3 sequence is 13 residues long. CDR3 protein: CASTLTGGTEAFF. The CDR3 bases are TGTGCCAGCACCCTGACAGGGGGCACTGAAGCTTTCTTT.

This clone has just one count. The chain is built from TRBV7-9 and TRBJ2-7; tentative D call: TRBD1 (6 bases). The CDR3 length is 14 residues. Germline V gene data show CDR1 as SEHNR and CDR2 as FQNEAQ (reference sequence). The V gene lost 9 bases and the J gene lost 5 bases, with 20 bases spanning the gap. DNA for the CDR3: TGTGCCAGTTTGGGGTGGGGGCGCGACGACGAGCAGTACTTC. It is translated as CASLGWGRDDEQYF.

The chain links TRBV10-2 to TRBJ1-1, with TRBD1 matching over 7 bases. The V gene's germline CDR1 is WSHSY and CDR2 SAAADI. With 3 bases clipped from V and 6 bases from J, the junction kept 16 bases outside the gene matches. The CDR3 sequence is 17 residues long. CDR3 sequence (DNA): TGCGCCAGCAGTGATACCAACAGACAGGGTGGTCGGGCTGAAGCTTTCTTT. It codes for CASSDTNRQGGRAEAFF.

This clone was observed once. The V call is TRBV24-1, the J call TRBJ1-5; D is uncertain. The V end lost 2 bases, the J end lost 6 bases, and 13 bases lay between the germline ends. The CDR3 totals 15 residues. Germline loops: CDR1 KGHDR, CDR2 SFDVKD. The CDR3 loop reads CATSDWRTEGQPQHF. CDR3 coding DNA: TGTGCCACCAGTGATTGGAGAACGGAGGGTCAGCCCCAGCATTTT.

V is TRBV5-4 and J is TRBJ1-1, with D uncertain. This CDR3 is 15 amino acids long. Trimming took off 4 bases at V and 0 bases at J, with 13 bases between the two ends. Germline assignment: CDR1 SGHNT and CDR2 YYREEE (reference sequence). CDR3 sequence (DNA): TGTGCCAGCAGCATGGGGAGGGCGATGAACACTGAAGCTTTCTTT. Translation: CASSMGRAMNTEAFF.

The gene calls are TRBV12-3 or TRBV12-4 and TRBJ1-5; D is ambiguous. This CDR3 is built from 13 residues. The V end lost 1 base, the J end lost 7 bases, and 8 bases lay between the germline ends. DNA for the CDR3: TGTGCCAGCAGTTTAGGGGAGGAGCAGCCCCAGCATTTT. It specifies CASSLGEEQPQHF.

As for this clone: Other nucleotide sequences in the sample specify the same CDR3. This sequence joins TRBV9 and TRBJ2-3; 8 nucleotides align to TRBD2. Looked up from germline, CDR1 is SGDLS and CDR2 is YYNGEE. The length of the CDR3 is 16 residues. V shed 0 bases, J shed 1 base, and the junction held 4 bases outside the gene matches. Here the CDR3 DNA reads TGTGCCAGCAGCGTAGAAGCGGGGGCCGGCACAGATACGCAGTATTTT. Protein sequence: CASSVEAGAGTDTQYF.

The CDR3 DNA sequence: TGTGCCAGAAGCGCCACGAGACAGGGGTCCTACAATGAGCAGTTCTTC. Residues: CARSATRQGSYNEQFF. The rearrangement uses TRBV5-3 and TRBJ2-1, with 8 bases lining up with TRBD1. TRBV5-3 is given ORF status, its function remaining uncertain. With V trimmed by 4 bases and J by 1 base, 7 bases remained unmatched. The CDR3 spans 16 residues.

The chain recombines TRBV19 with TRBJ1-1; 7 bases map to TRBD1. The CDR3 has 15 amino acids. With V trimmed by 0 bases and J by 0 bases, 1 base remained unmatched. Per the germline V gene, CDR1 is LNHDA and CDR2 is SQIVND (reference sequence). This CDR3 reads CASSIDTGVNTEAFF. CDR3 sequence (DNA): TGTGCCAGTAGTATAGATACAGGGGTGAACACTGAAGCTTTCTTT. The full variable domain, completed using reference TRBV19 and TRBJ1-1, is DGGITQSPKYLFRKEGQNVTLSCEQNLNHDAMYWYRQDPGQGLRLIYYSQIVNDFQKGDIAEGYSVSREKKESFPLTVTSAQKNPTAFYLCASSIDTGVNTEAFFGQGTRLTVV.

The chain employs TRBV5-1 and TRBJ1-2; 10 positions agree with TRBD1. J lost 7 bases, V lost 4 bases, and 7 bases had no gene match. This CDR3 is built from 14 residues. The germline V gene has CDR1 SGHRS and CDR2 YFSETQ. CDR3 DNA sequence: TGCGCCAGCAGCATCGACAGGGGGCCCGCTGGCTACACCTTC. This encodes CASSIDRGPAGYTF. The full variable domain, in which reference TRBV5-1 and TRBJ1-2 provide the parts outside the CDR3, is KAGVTQTPRYLIKTRGQQVTLSCSPISGHRSVSWYQQTPGQGLQFLFEYFSETQRNKGNFPGRFSGRQFSNSRSEMNVSTLELGDSALYLCASSIDRGPAGYTFGSGTRLTVV.

This clone has more than one count but fewer than ten. The chain links TRBV2 to TRBJ2-7; 7 positions match TRBD1. CDR1 is SNHLY and CDR2 is FYNNEI in the germline V gene. V shed 4 bases, J shed 3 bases, and the junction held 0 bases outside the gene matches. This CDR3 is built from 12 residues. The CDR3 region is CASSGDSYEQYF. CDR3 bases: TGTGCCAGCAGTGGGGACAGCTACGAGCAGTACTTC.

Comment on this clone: The same CDR3 is also encoded by other DNA sequences in this sample. The genes are TRBV5-4 and TRBJ1-2, with D tentatively TRBD1 (6 bases). The CDR3 runs to 13 residues. Looked up from germline, CDR1 is SGHNT and CDR2 is YYREEE (reference sequence). Between the trimmed V and J ends, which lost 2 bases and 2 bases, there was a span of 7 bases. The CDR3, as DNA: TGTGCCAGCAGCTTACAGGGAAACTATGGCTACACCTTC. Amino acid sequence: CASSLQGNYGYTF. The full variable domain, with the rest looked up from reference TRBV5-4 and TRBJ1-2, is ETGVTQSPTHLIKTRGQQVTLRCSSQSGHNTVSWYQQALGQGPQFIFQYYREEENGRGNFPPRFSGLQFPNYSSELNVNALELDDSALYLCASSLQGNYGYTFGSGTRLTVV.

As regards this clone: One end of the junction is discordant with germline, which a read error may explain. The chain couples TRBV6-1 to TRBJ1-3; D might be TRBD1 (5 bases). Germline V gene data show CDR1 as MNHNS and CDR2 as SASEGT. The CDR3 length is 14 residues. The CDR3 DNA is TGTGCCAGCAGTGAAAATGACAGTCCCCTACGAATCGATTTT. This gives the protein CASSENDSPLRIDF.

This clone was counted a single time. The genes are TRBV7-2 and TRBJ1-2; 9 bases are shared with TRBD1. The germline V gene encodes CDR1 SGHTA and CDR2 FQGNSA. V was clipped by 5 bases and J by 7 bases; unmatched bases: 5. The CDR3 is made up of 13 amino acids. The CDR3, as DNA: TGTGCCAGCAGCCCACAGGGGGCCGGTGGCTACACCTTC. It codes for CASSPQGAGGYTF.

The gene calls are TRBV4-1 and TRBJ1-5, with 7 nucleotides matching TRBD1. J lost 5 bases, V lost 3 bases, and 4 bases had no gene match. CDR3 length: 14 residues. Germline V lookup: CDR1 MGHRA, CDR2 YSYEKL. Here the CDR3 DNA reads TGCGCCAGCAGCCAGGGGACAGCTCATCAGCCCCAGCATTTT. Translation: CASSQGTAHQPQHF.

V gene TRBV10-3 combines with J gene TRBJ1-3; D ambiguous. V lost 11 bases, J lost 0 bases, and 17 bases lay in between. Germline loops: CDR1 ENHRY, CDR2 SYGVKD. CDR3 length equals 15 residues. The CDR3 sequence is CACTGPGYSGNTIYF. The CDR3 DNA follows: TGTGCCTGCACGGGTCCGGGTTACTCTGGAAACACCATATATTTT.

DNA for the CDR3: TGTGCCAGCAGCCCGGAGGATCGTTATGGCTACACCTTC. Translation: CASSPEDRYGYTF. The chain combines TRBV12-3 or TRBV12-4 with TRBJ1-2; D call uncertain. This CDR3 is built from 13 residues. The V gene lost 6 bases and the J gene lost 5 bases, with 13 bases spanning the gap.

This clone has a single count. This chain joins TRBV21-1 and TRBJ2-1; the table names TRBD1, a call not compared with the DNA. TRBV21-1 is recorded as a pseudogene. The CDR3 spans 17 residues. The CDR3 sequence: CASSKVTRGLPYNEQFF. The CDR3 DNA reads as TGTGCCAGCAGCAAAGTGACCAGGGGTCTTCCCTACAATGAGCAGTTCTTC.

The chain combines TRBV19 with TRBJ1-1, with a weak D call TRBD1 (5 bases). The CDR3 length is 16 residues. Germline assignment: CDR1 LNHDA and CDR2 SQIVND (reference sequence). V was clipped by 5 bases and J by 4 bases, with 20 bases between them. The CDR3 spells CASSAQTLGTTTEAFF. The CDR3 DNA reads as TGTGCCAGTAGTGCCCAAACCCTTGGGACTACCACTGAAGCTTTCTTT.

This clone was seen once. The V call is TRBV3-1 (or the pseudogene TRBV3-2), the J call TRBJ1-2; TRBD1 is a possible D gene (5 bases). Germline assignment: CDR1 LGHDT and CDR2 YNNKEL (reference sequence). The CDR3 runs 14 residues. The V and J ends lost 1 base and 6 bases respectively, with 12 bases between them. CDR3 DNA: TGTGCCAGCAGCCAAGTCTTGCGGGGCAATGGCTACACCTTC. Residues: CASSQVLRGNGYTF.

The J gene is TRBJ2-3, the V gene TRBV9; 10 bases fit TRBD2. Germline CDR1 SGDLS, CDR2 YYNGEE. The CDR3 loop spans 16 amino acids. With 4 bases clipped from V and 6 bases from J, the junction kept 11 bases outside the gene matches. As DNA, the CDR3 is TGTGCCAGCAGCCTGGTTGGAGCGGGGGGGGCGGATACGCAGTATTTT. It is translated as CASSLVGAGGADTQYF.

V is TRBV4-1 and J is TRBJ1-5; the D gene is possibly TRBD1 (5 bases). CDR1 is MGHRA and CDR2 is YSYEKL in the germline V gene. The CDR3 consists of 14 residues. Trimming left V 3 bases short and J 2 bases short, with 8 bases between. Here the CDR3 reads CASSHGGGNQPQHF. In DNA, the CDR3 is TGCGCCAGCAGCCATGGGGGGGGCAATCAGCCCCAGCATTTT.